A single sample gave rise to the 3 T cell receptor beta chains below, sequenced in a study of blood T cell repertoires in COVID-19. Repertoires were generated with immunoSEQ multiplex PCR, while TCRdb's copy carries only in-frame clones and drops some. The data contain 80,000 to 100,000 clones, less than 85% of them singletons. The sample was peripheral blood. Receptors were obtained from a man aged 65 to 85 with COVID-19, enrolled during active disease.

The chain employs TRBV29-1 and TRBJ1-1; D ambiguous. Trimming removed 4 bases at V and 0 bases at J, with 9 bases between. The CDR3 totals 13 residues. Germline V gene lookup returns CDR1 SQVTM and CDR2 ANQGSEA. The CDR3 is CSVVQELNTEAFF. The CDR3, as DNA: TGCAGCGTTGTCCAAGAGCTGAACACTGAAGCTTTCTTT.

CDR3 nucleotides: TGTGCCAGTAAGAGTACGGAGCCCCAGCATTTT. As protein: CASKSTEPQHF. The genes are TRBV19 and TRBJ1-5; D is unclear. This CDR3 has 11 amino acids. The germline V gene encodes CDR1 LNHDA and CDR2 SQIVND (reference sequence). V was pared by 7 bases and J by 8 bases, with 9 bases between.

This clone was seen a single time. The V and J genes are TRBV6-2 or TRBV6-3 and TRBJ2-1, with a weak D call TRBD1 (6 bases). V lost 1 base and J lost 5, with 9 bases in between. The germline V gene has CDR1 MNHEY and CDR2 SVGEGT. CDR3 length: 14 amino acids. The CDR3 bases are TGTGCCAGCAGTTACTGGGACACAGACAATGAGCAGTTCTTC. This translates into CASSYWDTDNEQFF.